The clone carrying this T cell receptor (beta chain) showed up just a few times. Its antigen remains unidentified. The Oncomine TCR Beta short-read assay was applied to DNA of cultured CD4+ T cells. TCRdb reprocessed the PCR reads via MiXCR and lists one record per CDR3 protein. The sample holds 23,000 or so distinct CDR3 sequences; less than 40% are singletons and the top ten take under 3.5%. V dropped 2 bases and J dropped 2 bases, with 7 bases sitting between them. CDR1 is KGHDR, CDR2 SFDVKD, per germline. The CDR3 sequence is 14 residues long. This sample's time point: late sampling 161 to 241 days after vaccination in a few convalescent patients. Treatment of the sample: 10-day PBMC culture with coronavirus spike peptide pools or control peptides (ViraFEST assay). Dates of PCR positivity, March to December 2020, preceded the US Alpha, Beta and Delta variants. These data originate in a study of vaccination and CD4 T cells after COVID-19. For the study at large: Convalescent individuals numbered four females and six males, two being Hispanic. In culture, cells were exposed to overlapping spike peptides from SARS-CoV-2, HCoV-NL63, HCoV-OC43 and HCoV-229E.

The material sequenced was CD4+ T cells from blood, cultured in vitro, taken about 7 months after SARS-CoV-2 vaccination. The chain uses TRBV24-1 and TRBJ2-3; D not resolved. This clonotype was obtained from a human donor who had recovered from COVID-19. The CDR3 spells CATSDSEYTDTQYF. The CDR3 DNA reads TGTGCCACCAGTGATTCCGAATACACAGATACGCAGTATTTT.